The 21 T cell receptor beta chains presented below share a single source sample, sequenced in a study of patients and donors after allogeneic stem cell transplantation. TCRdb re-called the RT-PCR reads through MiXCR, storing one row per CDR3 protein. The repertoire includes fewer than 500,000 distinct CDR3 sequences, 15% to 20% of them detected once, and roughly 7.2% sits in the top ten. Sequencing input: blood, either unsorted or a sorted T cell fraction (not recorded which). The receptors shown here come from a human donor who was either an allogeneic HSCT recipient or a stem cell or donor lymphocyte infusion donor (not recorded which). It is not recorded whose cells these are; they may come from a transplant donor.

V and J are TRBV10-3 and TRBJ2-7; tentatively, D is TRBD1 or TRBD2 (5 bases each). Germline V gene lookup returns CDR1 ENHRY and CDR2 SYGVKD. V lost 2 bases to trimming and J lost 4 bases, with 15 bases between them. The length of the CDR3 is 15 residues. CDR3 amino acids: CAISEPRDGLYEQYF. CDR3 DNA sequence: TGTGCCATCAGTGAGCCTCGGGACGGTCTGTACGAGCAGTACTTC.

This clonotype was observed a handful of times. The chain carries TRBV18 and TRBJ2-1; D ambiguous. In germline, CDR1 is KGHSH, CDR2 LQKENI. The V gene lost 3 bases and the J gene lost 6 bases, with 12 bases spanning the gap. The CDR3 totals 14 residues. The CDR3 sequence: CASSPLDLGNEQFF. CDR3 bases: TGTGCCAGCTCACCGTTGGACCTTGGCAATGAGCAGTTCTTC.

This clonotype was observed a handful of times. V usage is TRBV7-9 and J usage is TRBJ2-1, with a weak D call TRBD2 (5 bases). The germline V gene encodes CDR1 SEHNR and CDR2 FQNEAQ (reference sequence). The CDR3 has 14 amino acids. V was shortened by 6 bases and J by 6 bases, with 15 bases between the two germline ends. The CDR3 region has the DNA TGTGCCAGCAGTTCCGCCGGGGTAGGCAATGAGCAGTTCTTC. Amino acids: CASSSAGVGNEQFF.

V gene TRBV20-1 combines with J gene TRBJ2-7, with D maybe TRBD1 (5 bases). Germline CDR1 reads DFQATT; CDR2 reads SNEGSKA (reference sequence). This CDR3 is built from 16 residues. V shed 0 bases and J shed 0 bases, with 15 bases lying between them. Here the CDR3 reads CSARDQMGRSSYEQYF. The CDR3 DNA follows: TGCAGTGCTAGAGATCAAATGGGGCGGAGCTCCTACGAGCAGTACTTC.

This clonotype turned up a few times. The V call is TRBV27, the J call TRBJ1-5, with D uncertain. V was cut by 2 bases and J by 4 bases, with 6 bases left in between. The germline gives CDR1 MNHEY, CDR2 SMNVEV (reference sequence). The CDR3 spans 13 residues. CDR3 protein: CASSLQRNQPQHF. For the CDR3, the DNA is TGTGCCAGCAGTTTACAGAGAAATCAGCCCCAGCATTTT.

The chain combines TRBV10-3 with TRBJ2-2; TRBD1 matches at 10 bases. The CDR3 consists of 18 residues. V lost 10 bases and J lost 2; bases outside the gene matches: 16. CDR1 and CDR2 from the germline V gene are ENHRY and SYGVKD. As DNA, the CDR3 is TGTGCCACCAAAAAGAGCCGCCGGGACAGGGGTAACACCGGGGAGCTGTTTTTT. The encoded protein is CATKKSRRDRGNTGELFF.

This clonotype was seen a handful of times. V usage is TRBV4-1 and J usage is TRBJ2-1; D is perhaps TRBD2 (6 bases). The CDR3 loop spans 15 amino acids. V lost 5 bases and J lost 5, with 16 bases in between. The germline CDR1 and CDR2 sequences are MGHRA and YSYEKL. The DNA of the CDR3 is TGCGCCAGCAGCACCCGGGAGACCCCCCACAATGAGCAGTTCTTC. Its translation: CASSTRETPHNEQFF.

This sequence joins TRBV7-2 and TRBJ1-2; D remains unclear. CDR3 length: 13 residues. With 6 bases removed from V and 5 bases from J, the gap between germline ends came to 13 bases. Per the germline V gene, CDR1 is SGHTA and CDR2 is FQGNSA. CDR3 in amino acids: CASRPWAGYGYTF. CDR3 nucleotides: TGTGCCAGCAGGCCGTGGGCGGGATATGGCTACACCTTC.

This clonotype was observed a few times. The chain has TRBV11-2 and TRBJ2-7; 7 bases match TRBD1. The germline V gene encodes CDR1 SGHAT and CDR2 FQNNGV. The CDR3 extends over 15 amino acids. V trimming: 5 bases; J trimming: 0 bases; junction bases outside the gene matches: 7. This CDR3 reads CASSRPGTASYEQYF. The CDR3 DNA follows: TGTGCCAGCAGCCGCCCTGGGACAGCCTCCTACGAGCAGTACTTC.

This clonotype came up a few times. J is TRBJ1-1 and V is TRBV25-1; TRBD1 might be the D (6 bases). The V and J ends lost 5 bases and 9 bases respectively, with 13 bases between them. From germline, CDR1 is MGHDK and CDR2 SYGVNS. The CDR3 runs to 12 residues. CDR3 in amino acids: CASSSQGGQAFF. CDR3 bases: TGTGCCAGCAGTAGCCAAGGGGGACAAGCTTTCTTT.

The chain couples TRBV5-1 to TRBJ2-5; TRBD2 matches 7 bases. V shed 4 bases, J shed 7 bases, and the junction held 16 bases outside the gene matches. CDR3 length equals 16 residues. Germline V gene lookup returns CDR1 SGHRS and CDR2 YFSETQ. The CDR3 sequence: CASSNAARGDGVTQYF. CDR3 DNA sequence: TGCGCCAGCAGCAACGCCGCTCGGGGGGACGGGGTGACCCAGTACTTC.

The J gene is TRBJ1-4, the V gene TRBV11-2; TRBD1 agrees at 7 bases. This CDR3 has 19 residues. The trim removed 6 bases at V and 2 bases at J, leaving 18 bases unmatched. The germline V gene encodes CDR1 SGHAT and CDR2 FQNNGV. This CDR3 is CASSLRRGPGVRTNEKLFF. The CDR3 bases are TGTGCCAGCAGTTTGAGGAGGGGGCCAGGAGTAAGGACTAATGAAAAACTGTTTTTT. Supplemented by reference TRBV11-2 and TRBJ1-4, the full variable domain reads EAGVAQSPRYKIIEKRQSVAFWCNPISGHATLYWYQQILGQGPKLLIQFQNNGVVDDSQLPKDRFSAERLKGVDSTLKIQPAKLEDSAVYLCASSLRRGPGVRTNEKLFFGSGTQLSVL.

This clonotype was found many times. V gene TRBV7-3 combines with J gene TRBJ1-1; D not resolved. The V end lost 2 bases, the J end lost 0 bases, and 10 bases lay between the germline ends. CDR3 length: 15 amino acids. Germline V lookup: CDR1 SGHTA, CDR2 FQGTGA. As DNA, the CDR3 is TGTGCCAGCAGCTTATATGGGTTCATGAACACTGAAGCTTTCTTT. It codes for CASSLYGFMNTEAFF. The whole variable domain, remainder taken from reference TRBV7-3 and TRBJ1-1, is GAGVSQTPSNKVTEKGKYVELRCDPISGHTALYWYRQSLGQGPEFLIYFQGTGAADDSGLPNDRFFAVRPEGSVSTLKIQRTERGDSAVYLCASSLYGFMNTEAFFGQGTRLTVV.

This clonotype showed up just a few times. CDR3 residues: CASSLGSGMDGYTF. The CDR3 coding sequence is TGCGCCAGCAGCCTTGGTTCAGGGATGGATGGCTACACCTTC. The chain employs TRBV5-1 and TRBJ1-2; the D gene is possibly TRBD1 (5 bases). This CDR3 is 14 amino acids long. Germline assignment: CDR1 SGHRS and CDR2 YFSETQ. V shed 4 bases and J shed 6 bases, with 16 bases lying between them.

This clonotype was counted many times. This sequence joins TRBV5-1 and TRBJ2-7; weak D call: TRBD1 (5 bases). Trimming removed 3 bases from V and 2 bases from J, with 12 bases in between. CDR3 length: 14 residues. Germline V gene sequence: CDR1 SGHRS, CDR2 YFSETQ. CDR3 sequence reads: CASSSRVNPYEQYF. In nucleotides, the CDR3 is TGCGCCAGCAGCTCCAGGGTAAATCCCTACGAGCAGTACTTC.

This rearrangement joins TRBV9 to TRBJ2-7; no reliable D call. Per the germline V gene, CDR1 is SGDLS and CDR2 is YYNGEE. The length of the CDR3 is 15 residues. Trimming removed 6 bases at V and 1 base at J, with 17 bases between. The DNA for the CDR3 is TGTGCCAGCACCCTAGGCCCTTCCCCTTCCTACGAGCAGTACTTC. As protein: CASTLGPSPSYEQYF. The full variable domain, completed using reference TRBV9 and TRBJ2-7, is DSGVTQTPKHLITATGQRVTLRCSPRSGDLSVYWYQQSLDQGLQFLIQYYNGEERAKGNILERFSAQQFPDLHSELNLSSLELGDSALYFCASTLGPSPSYEQYFGPGTRLTVT.

The V and J genes are TRBV15 and TRBJ1-2; D gene unclear. The CDR3 covers 14 residues. The V gene's germline CDR1 is LNHNV and CDR2 YYDKDF (reference sequence). V was trimmed by 0 bases and J by 5 bases, leaving 10 bases between them. The DNA for the CDR3 is TGTGCCACCAGCAGAGATCCCCAGACATATGGCTACACCTTC. It specifies CATSRDPQTYGYTF.

This chain links TRBV2 with TRBJ1-6, with 8 bases that match TRBD1. The CDR3 loop spans 19 amino acids. Germline V gene data show CDR1 as SNHLY and CDR2 as FYNNEI. The ends lost 7 bases at V and 2 bases at J; junction bases unmatched: 16. The CDR3 here is CASTEQGGTGGTYNSPLHF. For the CDR3, the DNA is TGTGCCAGCACCGAACAAGGAGGTACAGGGGGGACCTATAATTCACCCCTCCACTTT.

The rearrangement links TRBV7-8 to TRBJ2-7, with a weak D call TRBD1 (5 bases). Germline V gene lookup returns CDR1 SGHVS and CDR2 FQNEAQ. The CDR3 covers 13 residues. V was shortened by 7 bases and J by 2 bases, with 12 bases between the two germline ends. CDR3 residues: CASIPDTAYEQYF. CDR3 DNA: TGTGCCAGCATTCCGGACACCGCCTACGAGCAGTACTTC.

This clonotype was detected ten times or more. The rearrangement uses TRBV27 and TRBJ1-1; possibly TRBD1 for D (6 bases). This CDR3 region has 15 residues. Trimming took 8 bases from V and 0 from J, leaving 16 bases between them. Germline values: CDR1 MNHEY, CDR2 SMNVEV (reference sequence). The DNA for the CDR3 is TGTGCCAGCTCCCAGGGGCAGCCCTTGAACACTGAAGCTTTCTTT. Its protein product is CASSQGQPLNTEAFF.

The genes are TRBV10-3 and TRBJ1-1; no clear D. V lost 9 bases and J 2 bases, leaving 13 bases between the germline ends. The CDR3 is made up of 13 amino acids. Germline assignment: CDR1 ENHRY and CDR2 SYGVKD. CDR3 protein: CAITRSPNTEAFF. DNA for the CDR3: TGTGCCATAACCCGAAGCCCCAACACTGAAGCTTTCTTT.